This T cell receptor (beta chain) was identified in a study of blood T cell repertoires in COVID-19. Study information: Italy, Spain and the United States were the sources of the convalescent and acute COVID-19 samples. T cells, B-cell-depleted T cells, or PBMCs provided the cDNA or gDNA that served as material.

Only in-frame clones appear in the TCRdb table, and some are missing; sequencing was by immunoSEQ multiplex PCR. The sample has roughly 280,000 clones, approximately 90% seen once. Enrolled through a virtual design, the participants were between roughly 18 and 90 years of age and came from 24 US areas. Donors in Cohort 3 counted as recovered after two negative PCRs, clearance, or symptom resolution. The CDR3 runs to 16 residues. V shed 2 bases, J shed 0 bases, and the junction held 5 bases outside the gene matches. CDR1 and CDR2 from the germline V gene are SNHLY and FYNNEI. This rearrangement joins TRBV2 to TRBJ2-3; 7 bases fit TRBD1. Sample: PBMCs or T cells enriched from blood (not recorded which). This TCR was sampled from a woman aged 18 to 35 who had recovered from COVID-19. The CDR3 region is CASSERGGLSTDTQYF. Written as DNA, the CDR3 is TGTGCCAGCAGTGAAAGAGGGGGCCTCAGCACAGATACGCAGTATTTT.